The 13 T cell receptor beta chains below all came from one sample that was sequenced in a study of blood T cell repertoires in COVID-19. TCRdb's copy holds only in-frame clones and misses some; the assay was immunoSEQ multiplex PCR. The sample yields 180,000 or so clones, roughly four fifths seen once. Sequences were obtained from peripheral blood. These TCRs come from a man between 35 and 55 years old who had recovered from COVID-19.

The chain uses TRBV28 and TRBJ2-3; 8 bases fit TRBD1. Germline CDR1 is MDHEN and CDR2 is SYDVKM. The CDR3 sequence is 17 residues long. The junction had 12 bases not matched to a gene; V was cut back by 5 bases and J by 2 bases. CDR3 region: CASSPLETGVNTDTQYF. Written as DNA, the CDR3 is TGTGCCAGCAGTCCACTAGAGACAGGGGTTAACACAGATACGCAGTATTTT.

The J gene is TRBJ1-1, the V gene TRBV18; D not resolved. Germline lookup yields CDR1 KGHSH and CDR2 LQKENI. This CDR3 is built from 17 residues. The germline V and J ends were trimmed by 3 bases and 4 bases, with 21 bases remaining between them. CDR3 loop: CASSPNPQAGWGTEAFF. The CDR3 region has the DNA TGTGCCAGCTCACCGAATCCGCAGGCGGGTTGGGGCACTGAAGCTTTCTTT.

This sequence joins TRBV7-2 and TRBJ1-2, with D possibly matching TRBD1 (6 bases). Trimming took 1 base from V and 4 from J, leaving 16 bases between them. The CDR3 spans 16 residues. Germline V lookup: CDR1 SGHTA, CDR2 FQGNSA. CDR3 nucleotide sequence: TGTGCCAGCAGCTTAGGAGAACCAGGGGCCGGCTATGGCTACACCTTC. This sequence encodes CASSLGEPGAGYGYTF.

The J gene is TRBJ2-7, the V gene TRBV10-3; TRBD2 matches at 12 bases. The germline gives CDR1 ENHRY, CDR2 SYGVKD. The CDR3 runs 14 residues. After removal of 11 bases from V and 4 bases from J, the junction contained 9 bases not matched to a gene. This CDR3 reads CASTPGTSGYEQYF. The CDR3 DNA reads TGTGCCTCAACCCCCGGGACTAGCGGGTACGAGCAGTACTTC.

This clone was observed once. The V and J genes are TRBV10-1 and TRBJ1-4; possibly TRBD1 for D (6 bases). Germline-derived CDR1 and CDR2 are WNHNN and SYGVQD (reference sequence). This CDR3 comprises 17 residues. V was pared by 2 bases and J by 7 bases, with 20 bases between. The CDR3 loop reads CASSEPAGGGAAEKLFF. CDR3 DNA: TGCGCCAGCAGTGAGCCCGCTGGAGGGGGGGCTGCTGAAAAACTGTTTTTT.

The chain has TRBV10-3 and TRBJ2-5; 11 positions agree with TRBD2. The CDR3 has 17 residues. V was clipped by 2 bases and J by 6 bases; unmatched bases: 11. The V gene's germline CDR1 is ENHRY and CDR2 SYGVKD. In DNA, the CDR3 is TGTGCCATCAGTGAGATTCTAACTAGCGGGAGCGGTAAGACCCAGTACTTC. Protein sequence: CAISEILTSGSGKTQYF.

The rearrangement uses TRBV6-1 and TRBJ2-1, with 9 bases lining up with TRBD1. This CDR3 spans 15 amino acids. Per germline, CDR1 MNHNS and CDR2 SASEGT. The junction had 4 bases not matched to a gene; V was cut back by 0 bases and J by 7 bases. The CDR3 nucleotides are TGTGCCAGCAGTGAAGCCGACAGGGGGGGTAATGAGCAGTTCTTC. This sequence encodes CASSEADRGGNEQFF.

In DNA form, the CDR3 reads TGTGCCAGCAGTTACTCCCCGCAGGTGTCAACTAATGAAAAACTGTTTTTT. Translation: CASSYSPQVSTNEKLFF. The chain is built from TRBV6-2 or TRBV6-3 and TRBJ1-4; D uncertain. Germline CDR1 is MNHEY and CDR2 is SVGEGT. V was pared by 0 bases and J by 0 bases, with 11 bases between. The CDR3 length is 17 residues.

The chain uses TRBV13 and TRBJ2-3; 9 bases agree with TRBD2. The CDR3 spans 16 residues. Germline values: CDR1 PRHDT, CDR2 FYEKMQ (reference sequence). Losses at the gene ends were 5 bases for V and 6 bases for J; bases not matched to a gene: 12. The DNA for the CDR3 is TGTGCCAGCAGCGCTCGGCGGCGGGGGGGTAAGGATACGCAGTATTTT. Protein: CASSARRRGGKDTQYF.

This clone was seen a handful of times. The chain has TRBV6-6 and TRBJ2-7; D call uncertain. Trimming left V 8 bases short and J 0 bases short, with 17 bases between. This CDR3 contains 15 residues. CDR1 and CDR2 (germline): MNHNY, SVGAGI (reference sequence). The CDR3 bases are TGTGCCAGCTCCAACCGTCGCCTTAGCTCCTACGAGCAGTACTTC. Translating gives CASSNRRLSSYEQYF.

CDR3 sequence (DNA): TGTGCCAGCAGCCGGAGGGGGCCGGACCCCCAGTACTTC. Its translation: CASSRRGPDPQYF. This chain connects TRBV2 to TRBJ2-5; possibly TRBD1 for D (7 bases). CDR1 and CDR2 from the germline V gene are SNHLY and FYNNEI. The CDR3 totals 13 residues. V dropped 6 bases and J dropped 9 bases, with 17 bases sitting between them. Using reference TRBV2 and TRBJ2-5 for the parts outside the CDR3, the full variable domain is EPEVTQTPSHQVTQMGQEVILRCVPISNHLYFYWYRQILGQKVEFLVSFYNNEISEKSEIFDDQFSVERPDGSNFTLKIRSTKLEDSAMYFCASSRRGPDPQYFGPGTRLLVL.

CDR3 loop: CASSSTGGGPPQHF. As DNA, the CDR3 is TGTGCCAGCAGTTCTACAGGGGGCGGACCGCCCCAGCATTTT. The chain recombines TRBV7-2 with TRBJ1-5; 9 bases map to TRBD1. The V and J ends lost 6 bases and 9 bases, in that order; junction bases with no gene match: 9. Germline V lookup: CDR1 SGHTA, CDR2 FQGNSA. This CDR3 contains 14 residues.

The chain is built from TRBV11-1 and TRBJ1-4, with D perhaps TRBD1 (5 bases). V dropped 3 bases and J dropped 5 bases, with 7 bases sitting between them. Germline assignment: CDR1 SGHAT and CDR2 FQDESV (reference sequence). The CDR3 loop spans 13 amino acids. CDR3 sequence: CASSFRQNEKLFF. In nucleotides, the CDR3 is TGTGCCAGCAGCTTCAGACAGAATGAAAAACTGTTTTTT.